The 31 T cell receptor beta chains in this list originate from one sample, sequenced in a study of Graves' ophthalmopathy and Graves' hyperthyroidism. Amplification of TCR beta CDR3 regions used RNA transcripts. The library came from an HTBI-primed first-round RT-PCR and a second-round multiplex PCR. TCRdb re-called the multiplex PCR reads with MiXCR, one entry per CDR3 protein. The sample includes fewer than 600,000 distinct CDR3 sequences, roughly 14% of them seen just once. The specimen was blood. These receptor sequences come from a young woman with Graves' ophthalmopathy.

This clonotype was counted a single time. An end of the junction differs from the germline gene, which may be a read error. This chain connects TRBV4-1 to TRBJ1-1; the D gene is possibly TRBD1 (6 bases). The CDR3 is 16 residues long. Germline values: CDR1 MGHRA, CDR2 YSYEKL. The CDR3 DNA follows: TGCGCCAGCAGCCAAGTTTTTAGGGGGAAATACACTGAAGTTTTCTTT. Its protein is CASSQVFRGKYTEVFF.

This clonotype was seen ten or more times. This chain connects TRBV12-3 or TRBV12-4 to TRBJ1-3; D gene ambiguous. CDR3 length equals 16 residues. Between the trimmed V and J ends, which lost 1 base and 9 bases, there was a span of 19 bases. This chain's CDR3 is CASSLVASEVGVTIYF. The DNA for the CDR3 is TGTGCCAGCAGTTTAGTCGCCTCGGAGGTGGGAGTCACCATATATTTT.

This clonotype was seen at least ten times. The rearrangement uses TRBV6-5 and TRBJ2-5; D possibly corresponds to TRBD1 (6 bases). V shed 6 bases and J shed 2 bases, with 13 bases lying between them. Germline V gives CDR1 MNHEY, CDR2 SVGAGI. This CDR3 is 14 amino acids long. The DNA of the CDR3 is TGTGCCAGCAGAACAGGGTTTCTACAAGAGACCCAGTACTTC. Amino acids: CASRTGFLQETQYF.

The sample holds many counts of this clonotype. The chain combines TRBV9 with TRBJ2-7; TRBD1 agrees at 8 bases. The CDR3 is 14 amino acids. Germline loops: CDR1 SGDLS, CDR2 YYNGEE. The ends lost 0 bases at V and 6 bases at J; junction bases unmatched: 5. The CDR3 DNA reads TGTGCCAGCAGCGTAGATGGACAGGGCTCCGAGCAGTACTTC. This encodes CASSVDGQGSEQYF.

In this sample, this clonotype turned up many times. The V gene is TRBV6-5, the J gene TRBJ1-2; no clear D gene. The germline CDR1 and CDR2 sequences are MNHEY and SVGAGI. The CDR3 contains 13 residues. V was trimmed by 6 bases and J by 1 base, leaving 9 bases between them. Here the CDR3 reads CASRAWINYGYTF. The CDR3 DNA reads TGTGCCAGCAGAGCCTGGATTAACTATGGCTACACCTTC.

This clonotype was counted at least ten times. This chain joins TRBV15 and TRBJ1-3; D remains unclear. V was clipped by 3 bases and J by 0 bases, with 18 bases between them. In germline, CDR1 is LNHNV, CDR2 YYDKDF (reference sequence). The CDR3 contains 18 residues. The CDR3 is CATSSPYLAGNSGNTIYF. DNA for the CDR3: TGTGCCACCAGCAGCCCATACCTCGCGGGAAACTCTGGAAACACCATATATTTT.

This clonotype has a count of ten or more. The CDR3 DNA is TGTGCCAGCAGTCCCTGGGGGTTGGAGCCCCAGCATTTT. This gives the protein CASSPWGLEPQHF. The chain couples TRBV6-1 to TRBJ1-5, with D perhaps matching TRBD1 (5 bases). The V gene lost 5 bases and the J gene lost 8 bases, with 13 bases spanning the gap. CDR1 is MNHNS and CDR2 is SASEGT in the germline V gene. This CDR3 has 13 amino acids.

This clonotype appeared many times. DNA for the CDR3: TGTGCCAGCAGCTTGAGGGGGCCCGAGGCGGGAAACACCATATATTTT. Residues: CASSLRGPEAGNTIYF. The chain is built from TRBV11-2 and TRBJ1-3; 7 bases line up with TRBD1. Per the germline V gene, CDR1 is SGHAT and CDR2 is FQNNGV. The V and J ends lost 3 bases and 4 bases, in that order; junction bases with no gene match: 9. The CDR3 covers 16 residues.

V and J are TRBV27 and TRBJ2-7, with D possibly matching TRBD2 (6 bases). This CDR3 comprises 14 residues. Germline assignment: CDR1 MNHEY and CDR2 SMNVEV (reference sequence). With 6 bases removed from V and 4 bases from J, the gap between germline ends came to 16 bases. The CDR3 coding sequence is TGTGCCAGCAGCCCGGCGGCGGGATGGTACGAGCAGTACTTC. Its protein product is CASSPAAGWYEQYF.

In this sample, this clonotype turned up many times. The gene calls are TRBV6-5 and TRBJ1-1; D not resolved. Germline lookup yields CDR1 MNHEY and CDR2 SVGAGI. Trimming stripped 2 bases from V and 4 bases from J, with 17 bases between. The CDR3 contains 16 residues. The CDR3 region has the DNA TGTGCCAGCAGTTACGACGTGGTTAGGTGGGGCACTGAAGCTTTCTTT. Its translation is CASSYDVVRWGTEAFF.

This clonotype was seen many times. Written as DNA, the CDR3 is TGTGCCAGTAGCTACGGGGGTCGGAACACTGAAGCTTTCTTT. Amino acids: CASSYGGRNTEAFF. The gene calls are TRBV19 and TRBJ1-1, with a tentative D call TRBD1 (5 bases). The V gene lost 6 bases and the J gene lost 1 base, with 12 bases spanning the gap. Germline V lookup: CDR1 LNHDA, CDR2 SQIVND (reference sequence). The CDR3 loop spans 14 amino acids. The entire variable domain, with the rest obtained from reference TRBV19 and TRBJ1-1, is as follows: DGGITQSPKYLFRKEGQNVTLSCEQNLNHDAMYWYRQDPGQGLRLIYYSQIVNDFQKGDIAEGYSVSREKKESFPLTVTSAQKNPTAFYLCASSYGGRNTEAFFGQGTRLTVV.

The CDR3 DNA reads as TGTGCCAGTAGTACCTCGGGCAGGGCCACCTTCAACTATGGCTACACCTTC. Protein: CASSTSGRATFNYGYTF. The V and J genes are TRBV19 and TRBJ1-2; a possible D gene is TRBD1 (5 bases). The germline V and J ends were trimmed by 4 bases and 2 bases, with 20 bases remaining between them. Germline lookup yields CDR1 LNHDA and CDR2 SQIVND (reference sequence). The CDR3 sequence is 17 residues long. Full variable domain (rest looked up from reference TRBV19 and TRBJ1-2): DGGITQSPKYLFRKEGQNVTLSCEQNLNHDAMYWYRQDPGQGLRLIYYSQIVNDFQKGDIAEGYSVSREKKESFPLTVTSAQKNPTAFYLCASSTSGRATFNYGYTFGSGTRLTVV.

This clonotype turned up a few times. This chain links TRBV11-2 with TRBJ2-5; D might be TRBD2 (5 bases). V was trimmed by 3 bases and J by 5 bases, leaving 10 bases between them. CDR3 length: 13 residues. From germline, CDR1 is SGHAT and CDR2 FQNNGV. The CDR3 protein is CASSFWERETQYF. CDR3 sequence (DNA): TGTGCCAGCAGCTTTTGGGAGAGGGAGACCCAGTACTTC.

The chain combines TRBV18 with TRBJ1-1, with a possible D match to TRBD1 (6 bases). Trimming shortened V by 1 base and J by 3 bases, and 9 bases separated the two germline ends. The CDR3 has 14 amino acids. From germline, CDR1 is KGHSH and CDR2 LQKENI. This chain's CDR3 is CASSPQGVDTEAFF. In DNA, the CDR3 is TGTGCCAGCTCACCACAGGGGGTGGACACTGAAGCTTTCTTT. Filled out from reference TRBV18 and TRBJ1-1, the complete variable domain reads NAGVMQNPRHLVRRRGQEARLRCSPMKGHSHVYWYRQLPEEGLKFMVYLQKENIIDESGMPKERFSAEFPKEGPSILRIQQVVRGDSAAYFCASSPQGVDTEAFFGQGTRLTVV.

This clonotype was detected many times. The gene calls are TRBV5-6 and TRBJ2-5, with D maybe TRBD1 (5 bases). With 3 bases removed from V and 4 bases from J, the gap between germline ends came to 13 bases. Germline V gene lookup returns CDR1 SGHDT and CDR2 YYEEEE. The CDR3 consists of 14 residues. CDR3 DNA sequence: TGTGCCAGCAGCTCACAAGACACAGGAGAGACCCAGTACTTC. Protein sequence: CASSSQDTGETQYF.

This clonotype was observed at least ten times. The chain carries TRBV19 and TRBJ1-5, with D perhaps TRBD1 (6 bases). There are 14 residues in the CDR3. Germline V gene lookup returns CDR1 LNHDA and CDR2 SQIVND (reference sequence). V gave up 9 bases and J gave up 3 bases, with 15 bases separating them. CDR3 in amino acids: CASNDGTYNQPQHF. CDR3 bases: TGTGCCAGCAATGACGGGACATACAATCAGCCCCAGCATTTT.

Ten or more counts support this clonotype. The rearrangement joins TRBV4-1 to TRBJ1-6; weak D call: TRBD1 (5 bases). This CDR3 contains 15 residues. The V and J ends lost 4 bases and 7 bases respectively, with 14 bases between them. The germline gives CDR1 MGHRA, CDR2 YSYEKL. CDR3 residues: CASSPGVEFNSPLHF. The CDR3 bases are TGCGCCAGCAGCCCGGGGGTAGAATTCAATTCACCCCTCCACTTT.

This clonotype was counted ten times or more. The chain combines TRBV12-3 or TRBV12-4 with TRBJ1-1, with unresolved D. The CDR3 is made up of 13 amino acids. V lost 3 bases, J lost 0 bases, and 5 bases lay in between. Here the CDR3 reads CASSFQLNTEAFF. The CDR3 DNA reads TGTGCCAGCAGTTTCCAGTTGAACACTGAAGCTTTCTTT.

The CDR3: CASNRGRTEAFF. For the CDR3, the DNA is TGTGCCAGCAATCGGGGGAGGACTGAAGCTTTCTTT. The rearrangement uses TRBV6-2 or TRBV6-3 and TRBJ1-1; the D gene is possibly TRBD1 (5 bases). Germline V gene data show CDR1 as MNHEY and CDR2 as SVGEGT. This CDR3 comprises 12 residues. The V and J ends lost 7 bases and 5 bases respectively, with 11 bases between them.

This clonotype was counted a few times. V is TRBV12-3 or TRBV12-4 and J is TRBJ2-2; D perhaps matches TRBD1 (6 bases). CDR3 size: 15 residues. The V end was cut by 6 bases, the J end by 5 bases, with 16 bases between. CDR3 nucleotides: TGTGCCAGCAGCAAACAGGGATTTATAACCGGGGAGCTGTTTTTT. Amino acid sequence: CASSKQGFITGELFF.

This rearrangement joins TRBV4-1 to TRBJ2-7; unclear D gene. The CDR3 runs to 15 residues. Per the germline V gene, CDR1 is MGHRA and CDR2 is YSYEKL. V lost 2 bases to trimming and J lost 0 bases, with 11 bases between them. The CDR3 region has the DNA TGCGCCAGCAGCCAATCCTACCGAAGCTCCTACGAGCAGTACTTC. This codes for CASSQSYRSSYEQYF.

This clonotype was seen repeatedly, ten times or more. The chain has TRBV12-3 or TRBV12-4 and TRBJ2-7, with 7 bases identical to TRBD1. The CDR3 spans 14 residues. Germline trimming cut 2 bases from V and 4 bases from J; bases unmatched to any gene: 5. The CDR3 DNA is TGTGCCAGCAGTTTAAGGGACAGTGATTACGAGCAGTACTTC. It codes for CASSLRDSDYEQYF.

About this clonotype: With a much larger clone just one base away, this may be a read error. The CDR3 ends on some other residue instead of the conserved phenylalanine or tryptophan, so this is likely a read error. The chain recombines TRBV6-1 with TRBJ1-2; D gene uncertain. V lost 5 bases to trimming and J lost 9 bases, with 13 bases between them. The CDR3 covers 12 residues. Germline assignment: CDR1 MNHNS and CDR2 SASEGT. CDR3 nucleotide sequence: TGTGCCAGCAGTCAAACAGCCGACAGCTACACCGTC. The encoded protein is CASSQTADSYTV.

There are many counts of this clonotype. The chain is built from TRBV15 and TRBJ1-6; D unclear. V was pared by 0 bases and J by 0 bases, with 9 bases between. Germline V lookup: CDR1 LNHNV, CDR2 YYDKDF (reference sequence). The CDR3 spans 17 residues. The CDR3 DNA follows: TGTGCCACCAGCAGAGAGGCCCTGAGCTCCTATAATTCACCCCTCCACTTT. As protein: CATSREALSSYNSPLHF.

The V gene is TRBV7-8, the J gene TRBJ2-7, with 7 bases aligning to TRBD1. The CDR3 has 14 amino acids. Trimming cost V 4 bases and J 2 bases; bases outside gene matches: 5. Germline CDR1 SGHVS, CDR2 FQNEAQ. CDR3 sequence reads: CASSSGQLPYEQYF. The DNA for the CDR3 is TGTGCCAGCAGCTCGGGACAGCTGCCCTACGAGCAGTACTTC.

This clonotype occurred many times. This rearrangement joins TRBV11-2 to TRBJ2-7, with D perhaps being TRBD1 or TRBD2 (5 bases each). Germline V gene data show CDR1 as SGHAT and CDR2 as FQNNGV. This CDR3 region has 14 residues. V was cut by 1 base and J by 2 bases, with 9 bases left in between. The CDR3 is CASSLGGSPYEQYF. The CDR3 nucleotides read TGTGCCAGCAGCTTAGGGGGGAGCCCCTACGAGCAGTACTTC.

This clonotype appeared many times. V is TRBV20-1 and J is TRBJ1-5, with D perhaps matching TRBD1 (5 bases). Trimming pared 5 bases from V and 0 bases from J, leaving 14 bases between. CDR1 and CDR2 (germline): DFQATT, SNEGSKA (reference sequence). This CDR3 region has 15 residues. CDR3 DNA sequence: TGCAGTGCTGGACGGACACTAGATAGCAATCAGCCCCAGCATTTT. Its translation: CSAGRTLDSNQPQHF.

This clonotype came up many times. The chain employs TRBV30 and TRBJ1-2; 10 bases align to TRBD1. The germline V gene has CDR1 GTSNPN and CDR2 SVGIG (reference sequence). Trimming took 5 bases from V and 2 from J; bases not matched to a gene: 11. The CDR3 runs to 16 residues. CDR3 sequence: CAWWGAGGQGNYGYTF. The CDR3 DNA sequence: TGTGCCTGGTGGGGGGCCGGGGGACAGGGGAACTATGGCTACACCTTC.

This clonotype showed up many times. The chain has TRBV28 and TRBJ1-5; D is perhaps TRBD1 (5 bases). V gave up 5 bases and J gave up 7 bases, with 15 bases separating them. This CDR3 is 14 amino acids long. Germline V lookup: CDR1 MDHEN, CDR2 SYDVKM. CDR3 protein: CASSPSLGEQPQHF. In nucleotides, the CDR3 is TGTGCCAGCAGTCCCTCTTTAGGGGAGCAGCCCCAGCATTTT.

The chain joins TRBV5-1 to TRBJ1-1; a possible D gene is TRBD1 (5 bases). In germline, CDR1 is SGHRS, CDR2 YFSETQ. The CDR3 is 15 amino acids. V lost 4 bases, J lost 0 bases, and 13 bases lay in between. Here the CDR3 reads CASSPRGGVNTEAFF. The DNA of the CDR3 is TGCGCCAGCAGCCCCCGGGGGGGGGTGAACACTGAAGCTTTCTTT.

This clonotype showed up many times. The CDR3 DNA sequence: TGTGCCAGCAGTCCCAGGGAAAACATTCAGTACTTC. This gives the protein CASSPRENIQYF. The chain recombines TRBV12-3 or TRBV12-4 with TRBJ2-4; weak D call: TRBD1 (5 bases). Trimming shortened V by 5 bases and J by 5 bases, and 7 bases separated the two germline ends. The CDR3 is 12 amino acids.